What follows are 24 T cell receptor beta chains derived from one specimen sequenced in a study of blood T cell repertoires in COVID-19. Profiled with immunoSEQ multiplex PCR; TCRdb holds only in-frame clones, not every one. Of 150,000 to 200,000 clones listed, roughly nine tenths are singletons. The sample consisted of peripheral blood. These receptors originate from a woman in her sixties or seventies with COVID-19, enrolled during active disease.

This sequence joins TRBV19 and TRBJ1-1, with TRBD1 identical over 7 bases. V lost 3 bases and J lost 1; bases outside the gene matches: 5. Germline CDR1 reads LNHDA; CDR2 reads SQIVND (reference sequence). This CDR3 is built from 15 residues. The CDR3 loop is CASSMPDRRNTEAFF. In nucleotides, the CDR3 is TGTGCCAGTAGTATGCCGGACAGGAGGAACACTGAAGCTTTCTTT.

V usage is TRBV19 and J usage is TRBJ2-3; 9 bases are shared with TRBD2. After removal of 5 bases from V and 4 bases from J, the junction contained 10 bases not matched to a gene. The CDR3 totals 16 residues. CDR1 is LNHDA, CDR2 SQIVND, per germline (reference sequence). CDR3 region: CASSLYSGSLPDTQYF. In DNA, the CDR3 is TGTGCCAGTAGTTTATATAGCGGGAGCTTACCAGATACGCAGTATTTT.

The chain couples TRBV4-2 to TRBJ2-7; D perhaps matches TRBD1 (6 bases). CDR1 is LGHNA, CDR2 YNFKEQ, per germline. The CDR3 contains 16 residues. V shed 0 bases and J shed 2 bases, with 14 bases lying between them. DNA for the CDR3: TGTGCCAGCAGCCAAGAGATAGGACAGACTACCTACGAGCAGTACTTC. The encoded protein is CASSQEIGQTTYEQYF.

Comments on this clone: The junction departs from germline at one end; a sequencing error may be responsible. The chain joins TRBV29-1 to TRBJ2-2, with D possibly matching TRBD1 (6 bases). The germline gives CDR1 SQVTM, CDR2 ANQGSEA. The CDR3 is 11 amino acids. The CDR3 DNA reads TGCAGCGTTGGAGAGCTAGGGGGGCTGTTTTTT. It codes for CSVGELGGLFF.

The J gene is TRBJ2-7, the V gene TRBV27, with 7 bases lining up with TRBD1. Trimming took 5 bases from V and 6 from J; bases not matched to a gene: 4. There are 12 residues in the CDR3. Germline V CDR1 and CDR2: MNHEY, SMNVEV (reference sequence). The CDR3 loop reads CASSRQGVEQYF. CDR3 bases: TGTGCCAGCAGTCGACAGGGCGTCGAGCAGTACTTC.

The rearrangement joins TRBV28 to TRBJ2-5, with D maybe TRBD2 (7 bases). Germline loops: CDR1 MDHEN, CDR2 SYDVKM. The CDR3 covers 14 residues. V lost 5 bases and J 4 bases, leaving 14 bases between the germline ends. Here the CDR3 DNA reads TGTGCCAGCAGTGACCCAGGGGAGGGAGAGACCCAGTACTTC. It translates to CASSDPGEGETQYF.

The chain couples TRBV2 to TRBJ2-1; 8 nucleotides align to TRBD1. V was clipped by 4 bases and J by 6 bases; unmatched bases: 2. The CDR3 is made up of 13 amino acids. CDR1 is SNHLY, CDR2 FYNNEI, per germline. CDR3 sequence (DNA): TGTGCCAGCAGTGGGACAGGGTCCAATGAGCAGTTCTTC. Translation gives CASSGTGSNEQFF.

Only a few counts were recorded for this clone. The chain combines TRBV6-5 with TRBJ2-1, with 8 positions matching TRBD1. CDR3 size: 14 residues. Germline trimming cut 6 bases from V and 6 bases from J; bases unmatched to any gene: 7. Germline values: CDR1 MNHEY, CDR2 SVGAGI. DNA of the CDR3: TGTGCCAGCAGGAACGGAGACAGGGGCAATGAGCAGTTCTTC. Translated: CASRNGDRGNEQFF.

CDR3 region: CASSPLQGATEAFF. The CDR3 DNA reads as TGTGCCAGCTCACCGCTACAGGGGGCCACTGAAGCTTTCTTT. This chain uses TRBV18 with TRBJ1-1; 9 nucleotides agree with TRBD1. The CDR3 consists of 14 residues. Germline CDR1 is KGHSH and CDR2 is LQKENI. Germline trimming cut 3 bases from V and 4 bases from J; bases unmatched to any gene: 3. Drawing the rest from reference TRBV18 and TRBJ1-1, the complete variable domain is NAGVMQNPRHLVRRRGQEARLRCSPMKGHSHVYWYRQLPEEGLKFMVYLQKENIIDESGMPKERFSAEFPKEGPSILRIQQVVRGDSAAYFCASSPLQGATEAFFGQGTRLTVV.

This chain connects TRBV3-1 (or the pseudogene TRBV3-2) to TRBJ2-4; D gene unclear. Germline V gene sequence: CDR1 LGHDT, CDR2 YNNKEL (reference sequence). This CDR3 is built from 14 residues. V lost 5 bases and J 0 bases, leaving 8 bases between the germline ends. The CDR3 bases are TGTGCCAGCAGCTCTACTCTAGCCAAAAACATTCAGTACTTC. Translation gives CASSSTLAKNIQYF.

The rearrangement joins TRBV6-2 or TRBV6-3 to TRBJ1-5; unclear D gene. V was pared by 0 bases and J by 7 bases, with 10 bases between. Germline V lookup: CDR1 MNHEY, CDR2 SVGEGT. This CDR3 is built from 14 residues. This CDR3 is CASSYSRGYQPQHF. CDR3 sequence (DNA): TGTGCCAGCAGTTACTCGAGAGGGTACCAGCCCCAGCATTTT.

This clone appeared a single time. The rearrangement joins TRBV7-6 to TRBJ2-2; 7 nucleotides line up with TRBD2. Germline CDR1 is SGHVS and CDR2 is FNYEAQ. J lost 8 bases, V lost 2 bases, and 11 bases had no gene match. This CDR3 is 16 amino acids long. The CDR3 here is CASSLPGTTTGGELFF. CDR3 bases: TGTGCCAGCAGCTTACCCGGGACTACGACGGGAGGGGAGCTGTTTTTT.

This rearrangement joins TRBV29-1 to TRBJ1-4; D unresolved. In germline, CDR1 is SQVTM, CDR2 ANQGSEA. This CDR3 comprises 13 residues. The V gene lost 5 bases and the J gene lost 14 bases, with 21 bases spanning the gap. Written as DNA, the CDR3 is TGCAGCGTTCAAGGACGGTCCCAAAGGAGGCTGTTTTTT. Translated: CSVQGRSQRRLFF.

This chain connects TRBV11-2 to TRBJ1-5; tentatively, D is TRBD1 (5 bases). Deletions cut 5 bases from V and 0 bases from J, with 11 bases between. CDR1 and CDR2 from the germline V gene are SGHAT and FQNNGV. There are 15 residues in the CDR3. In DNA, the CDR3 is TGTGCCAGCAGCCGTGGGGCAGTTAGCAATCAGCCCCAGCATTTT. The encoded protein is CASSRGAVSNQPQHF. The full variable domain, its missing parts supplied by reference TRBV11-2 and TRBJ1-5, is EAGVAQSPRYKIIEKRQSVAFWCNPISGHATLYWYQQILGQGPKLLIQFQNNGVVDDSQLPKDRFSAERLKGVDSTLKIQPAKLEDSAVYLCASSRGAVSNQPQHFGDGTRLSIL.

The chain employs TRBV11-2 and TRBJ2-7, with 14 bases matching TRBD2. The V segment lost 4 bases and the J segment 2 bases; nucleotides outside the gene matches: 7. Germline CDR1 and CDR2: SGHAT and FQNNGV. CDR3 length: 17 residues. Written as DNA, the CDR3 is TGTGCCAGCAGCTCCGGGACTAGCGGGAGTTGGGCCTACGAGCAGTACTTC. It is translated as CASSSGTSGSWAYEQYF. The variable domain in full, with the rest retrieved from reference TRBV11-2 and TRBJ2-7, is EAGVAQSPRYKIIEKRQSVAFWCNPISGHATLYWYQQILGQGPKLLIQFQNNGVVDDSQLPKDRFSAERLKGVDSTLKIQPAKLEDSAVYLCASSSGTSGSWAYEQYFGPGTRLTVT.

Only one count was recorded for this clone. The chain recombines TRBV11-3 with TRBJ1-1; possible D gene TRBD1, 5 bases. From germline, CDR1 is SGHNT and CDR2 YENEEA. V lost 4 bases and J 0 bases, leaving 9 bases between the germline ends. This CDR3 comprises 14 residues. The CDR3 sequence: CASSSGGVNTEAFF. CDR3 bases: TGTGCCAGCAGCTCAGGAGGGGTGAACACTGAAGCTTTCTTT.

The sample holds a few counts of this clone. DNA for the CDR3: TGTGCCAGTAGTATAGGGACGGACTCCCAAGAGACCCAGTACTTC. It specifies CASSIGTDSQETQYF. The rearrangement joins TRBV19 to TRBJ2-5, with D tentatively TRBD2 (5 bases). Trimming shortened V by 1 base and J by 1 base, and 10 bases separated the two germline ends. This CDR3 comprises 15 residues. CDR1 LNHDA and CDR2 SQIVND come from the germline V gene (reference sequence).

The V gene is TRBV29-1, the J gene TRBJ1-2; possible D gene TRBD1, 6 bases. The germline V and J ends were trimmed by 1 base and 4 bases, with 10 bases remaining between them. Germline CDR1 is SQVTM and CDR2 is ANQGSEA. The CDR3 is 13 residues long. The CDR3 loop is CSVEGGRVYGYTF. As DNA, the CDR3 is TGCAGCGTTGAAGGGGGGCGCGTCTATGGCTACACCTTC.

This chain connects TRBV27 to TRBJ1-5, with 8 bases matching TRBD1. V lost 8 bases to trimming and J lost 5 bases; unmatched junction nucleotides: 11. CDR1 MNHEY and CDR2 SMNVEV come from the germline V gene (reference sequence). This CDR3 contains 15 residues. The chain's CDR3 is CASSSSGQGHQPQHF. For the CDR3, the DNA is TGTGCCAGCTCCAGTTCCGGACAGGGCCATCAGCCCCAGCATTTT.

V is TRBV10-2 and J is TRBJ1-5; maybe TRBD1 (6 bases). V was clipped by 6 bases and J by 3 bases, with 18 bases between them. This CDR3 is 16 amino acids long. Per the germline V gene, CDR1 is WSHSY and CDR2 is SAAADI. The CDR3 loop is CASRRWGPDPNQPQHF. CDR3 bases: TGCGCCAGCAGACGCTGGGGGCCGGATCCCAATCAGCCCCAGCATTTT.

The V and J genes are TRBV3-1 (or the pseudogene TRBV3-2) and TRBJ2-1, with TRBD2 matching over 8 bases. This CDR3 is built from 16 residues. From germline, CDR1 is LGHDT and CDR2 YNNKEL (reference sequence). The J segment lost 10 bases and the V segment lost 4 bases, leaving 15 bases of the junction unmatched. The CDR3 loop is CASSPPGLGTGREQFF. DNA for the CDR3: TGTGCCAGCAGCCCGCCGGGACTAGGAACAGGTCGGGAGCAGTTCTTC.

This clone was detected only a few times. The V gene is TRBV5-4, the J gene TRBJ1-2, with a tentative D call TRBD1 (6 bases). CDR3 length: 12 residues. Germline V gene lookup returns CDR1 SGHNT and CDR2 YYREEE (reference sequence). Deletions cut 9 bases from V and 8 bases from J, with 17 bases between. CDR3 protein: CAILKGEGGYTF. CDR3 coding DNA: TGTGCCATCCTAAAGGGGGAGGGCGGCTACACCTTC.

The chain combines TRBV30 with TRBJ1-1; D gene unclear. The CDR3 has 13 residues. The germline V gene has CDR1 GTSNPN and CDR2 SVGIG (reference sequence). V lost 4 bases to trimming and J lost 5 bases, with 14 bases between them. The CDR3 loop reads CAWNPFEETEAFF. CDR3 coding DNA: TGTGCCTGGAACCCCTTTGAAGAGACTGAAGCTTTCTTT.

The chain carries TRBV28 and TRBJ2-1, with 11 positions matching TRBD2. Trimming cost V 7 bases and J 2 bases; bases outside gene matches: 4. The CDR3 consists of 15 residues. The germline V gene encodes CDR1 MDHEN and CDR2 SYDVKM. CDR3 sequence: CASTRLAGTYNEQFF. DNA for the CDR3: TGTGCCAGCACTAGACTAGCGGGGACCTACAATGAGCAGTTCTTC. Complete variable domain (other parts from reference TRBV28 and TRBJ2-1): DVKVTQSSRYLVKRTGEKVFLECVQDMDHENMFWYRQDPGLGLRLIYFSYDVKMKEKGDIPEGYSVSREKKERFSLILESASTNQTSMYLCASTRLAGTYNEQFFGPGTRLTVL.